Detailed here is one T cell receptor (beta chain). In the authors' workflow: Scientists estimated how many nucleated cells there were by amplifying reference gene primers. The assay was immunoSEQ multiplex PCR, and TCRdb's table has in-frame clones only and misses some. Clonal size and the V and J genes are those of that table, whereas D and trimming came from the DNA. The table lists under 450,000 clones, under 85% of them singletons. The sample originates from a study of blood T cell repertoires in COVID-19. Study-wide context: T cells, B-cell-depleted T cells, or PBMCs supplied cDNA or gDNA.

Before being deemed recovered, Cohort 3 donors had two negative PCRs, clearance, or symptom resolution. CDR1 and CDR2 from the germline V gene are SGHTA and FQGNSA. Trimming took 2 bases from V and 4 from J; bases not matched to a gene: 6. The CDR3 has 15 amino acids. J is TRBJ1-2 and V is TRBV7-2, with 8 nucleotides matching TRBD1. The sample taken for sequencing was PBMCs or T cells enriched from blood (not recorded which). This clonotype originated in a woman aged 50 to 65 who had recovered from COVID-19. CDR3 nucleotide sequence: TGTGCCAGCAGCTTATCGCAGGGGGCGTTCTATGGCTACACCTTC. As protein: CASSLSQGAFYGYTF.